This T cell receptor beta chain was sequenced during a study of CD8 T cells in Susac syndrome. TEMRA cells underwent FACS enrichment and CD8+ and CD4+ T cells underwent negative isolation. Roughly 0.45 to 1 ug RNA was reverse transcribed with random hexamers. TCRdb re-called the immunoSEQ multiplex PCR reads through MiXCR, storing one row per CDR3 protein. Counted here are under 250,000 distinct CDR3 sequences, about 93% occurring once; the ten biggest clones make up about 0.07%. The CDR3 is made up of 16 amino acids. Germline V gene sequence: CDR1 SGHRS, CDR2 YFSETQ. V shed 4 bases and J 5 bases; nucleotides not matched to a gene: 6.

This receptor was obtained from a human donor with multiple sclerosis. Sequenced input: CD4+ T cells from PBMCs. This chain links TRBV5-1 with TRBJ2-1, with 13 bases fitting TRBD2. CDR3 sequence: CASSPRTSGGHNEQFF. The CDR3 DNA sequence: TGCGCCAGCAGCCCCCGGACTAGCGGGGGACACAATGAGCAGTTCTTC.